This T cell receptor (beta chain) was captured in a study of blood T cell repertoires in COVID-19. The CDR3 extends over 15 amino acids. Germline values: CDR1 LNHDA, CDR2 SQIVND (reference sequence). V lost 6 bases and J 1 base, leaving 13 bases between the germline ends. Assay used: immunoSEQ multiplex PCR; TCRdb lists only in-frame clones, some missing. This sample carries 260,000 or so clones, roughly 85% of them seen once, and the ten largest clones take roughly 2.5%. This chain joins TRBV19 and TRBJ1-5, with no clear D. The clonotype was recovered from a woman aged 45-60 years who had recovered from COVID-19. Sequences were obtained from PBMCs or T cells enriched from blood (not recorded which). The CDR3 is CASRTGGLSNQPQHF. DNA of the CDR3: TGTGCCAGTAGGACTGGCGGGTTGAGCAATCAGCCCCAGCATTTT.